One sample yielded the 26 T cell receptor beta chains listed below, sequenced in a study of T-cell memory formation after mild COVID-19. TCRdb re-called the 5' RACE reads with MiXCR, one entry per CDR3 protein. The sample includes approximately 290,000 distinct CDR3 sequences, 15% to 20% of them seen just once. Sequencing input: PBMCs or a T cell subset sorted from them (not recorded which). Receptor source: a man between 18 and 29 years old who had mild COVID-19 (a few samples of this study predate the infection). Cell type and time point are not known.

This clonotype was seen a few times. The chain employs TRBV6-5 and TRBJ1-5; D possibly corresponds to TRBD1 (6 bases). The V and J ends lost 5 bases and 4 bases respectively, with 15 bases between them. The CDR3 runs to 15 residues. Germline V CDR1 and CDR2: MNHEY, SVGAGI. The CDR3 nucleotides are TGTGCCAGCAGTGGAATGGGGGGCGCGAATCAGCCCCAGCATTTT. This codes for CASSGMGGANQPQHF.

This clonotype was observed a few times. The V call is TRBV4-3, the J call TRBJ2-7; TRBD1 agrees at 7 bases. Unmatched junction bases numbered 12, after V lost 5 bases and J lost 2 bases. The germline gives CDR1 LGHNA, CDR2 YSLEER. There are 16 residues in the CDR3. The CDR3 nucleotides read TGCGCCAGCAGCGGAACGCGGACAGGTGAACCCTACGAGCAGTACTTC. Translation: CASSGTRTGEPYEQYF.

Only a few counts were recorded for this clonotype. The gene calls are TRBV7-9 and TRBJ2-3; D ambiguous. This CDR3 has 15 amino acids. Germline CDR1 and CDR2: SEHNR and FQNEAQ (reference sequence). Trimming took off 5 bases at V and 2 bases at J, with 14 bases between the two ends. CDR3 sequence reads: CASSPTTSFTDTQYF. CDR3 sequence (DNA): TGTGCCAGCAGCCCGACGACATCCTTCACAGATACGCAGTATTTT.

This clonotype was detected ten times or more. V is TRBV12-3 or TRBV12-4 and J is TRBJ2-5; D ambiguous. V was trimmed by 7 bases and J by 2 bases, leaving 11 bases between them. This CDR3 has 13 residues. CDR3 sequence: CASISDGQETQYF. CDR3 DNA: TGTGCCAGCATCTCGGACGGGCAAGAGACCCAGTACTTC.

This clonotype was counted many times. The rearrangement uses TRBV20-1 and TRBJ2-5; unclear D gene. This CDR3 has 13 amino acids. Germline CDR1 is DFQATT and CDR2 is SNEGSKA (reference sequence). V lost 0 bases to trimming and J lost 1 base, with 6 bases between them. The CDR3 bases are TGCAGTGCTAGAGATACAGTCCAAGAGACCCAGTACTTC. Translation gives CSARDTVQETQYF.

V and J are TRBV7-2 and TRBJ1-2; D uncertain. There are 13 residues in the CDR3. Germline V lookup: CDR1 SGHTA, CDR2 FQGNSA. V was cut by 5 bases and J by 8 bases, with 15 bases left in between. The CDR3: CASSRSDGEGYTF. The CDR3 DNA is TGTGCCAGCAGCCGATCTGACGGAGAGGGCTACACCTTC.

The sample holds a few counts of this clonotype. The J gene is TRBJ2-5, the V gene TRBV12-3 or TRBV12-4; D is possibly TRBD1 or TRBD2 (5 bases each). With 8 bases removed from V and 4 bases from J, the gap between germline ends came to 17 bases. This CDR3 has 14 residues. The CDR3 nucleotides are TGTGCCAGCGGTCTATCTGGGGACCCAGAGACCCAGTACTTC. This encodes CASGLSGDPETQYF.

This clonotype came up many times. The rearrangement joins TRBV5-1 to TRBJ2-5; tentatively, D is TRBD1 (6 bases). The CDR3 loop spans 13 amino acids. Germline-derived CDR1 and CDR2 are SGHRS and YFSETQ. V lost 2 bases and J lost 3, with 8 bases in between. CDR3 DNA sequence: TGCGCCAGCAGCTTCCCAGGGGAAGAGACCCAGTACTTC. Protein: CASSFPGEETQYF. Full variable domain (remainder filled in from reference TRBV5-1 and TRBJ2-5): KAGVTQTPRYLIKTRGQQVTLSCSPISGHRSVSWYQQTPGQGLQFLFEYFSETQRNKGNFPGRFSGRQFSNSRSEMNVSTLELGDSALYLCASSFPGEETQYFGPGTRLLVL.

The chain couples TRBV12-3 or TRBV12-4 to TRBJ2-7, with 7 bases aligning to TRBD1. The V segment lost 1 base and the J segment 1 base; nucleotides outside the gene matches: 1. The CDR3 is made up of 14 amino acids. CDR3 DNA sequence: TGTGCCAGCAGTTTAGGGGACAGTTCCTACGAGCAGTACGTC. As protein: CASSLGDSSYEQYV.

The V call is TRBV24-1, the J call TRBJ2-1; 7 bases are a match to TRBD1. The ends lost 9 bases at V and 2 bases at J; junction bases unmatched: 3. Germline CDR1 and CDR2: KGHDR and SFDVKD. CDR3 length equals 13 residues. CDR3 DNA sequence: TGTGCCACCGCAGGGGGAGCCTACAATGAGCAGTTCTTC. Its protein is CATAGGAYNEQFF.

At least ten counts were recorded for this clonotype. One end of the junction is discordant with germline, which a read error may explain. The CDR3 loop reads CASRPSTDTQYF. In DNA, the CDR3 is TGTGCCAGCAGGCCAAGCACAGATACGCAGTATTTT. The genes are TRBV5-1 and TRBJ2-3; D is undetermined. CDR1 is SGHRS and CDR2 is YFSETQ in the germline V gene. The CDR3 contains 12 residues.

V is TRBV27 and J is TRBJ1-6, with D uncertain. This CDR3 has 12 residues. Trimming took 7 bases from V and 11 from J, leaving 12 bases between them. The V gene's germline CDR1 is MNHEY and CDR2 SMNVEV (reference sequence). CDR3 protein: CASTTGITPLHF. The DNA of the CDR3 is TGTGCCAGCACCACGGGAATTACACCCCTCCACTTT.

This chain connects TRBV6-1 to TRBJ2-2; the match to TRBD1 covers 7 bases. The CDR3 sequence is 18 residues long. Germline V gene data show CDR1 as MNHNS and CDR2 as SASEGT. Trimming at V came to 4 bases and at J to 0 bases, leaving 11 bases not matched to a gene. CDR3 in amino acids: CASSGRDSFFANTGELFF. In nucleotides, the CDR3 is TGTGCCAGCAGTGGCCGGGACAGCTTCTTCGCGAACACCGGGGAGCTGTTTTTT.

This clonotype was recorded at least ten times. V and J are TRBV7-2 and TRBJ2-7, with TRBD1 identical over 7 bases. This CDR3 spans 16 amino acids. V was pared by 1 base and J by 3 bases, with 9 bases of the junction left unmatched. Germline V gene sequence: CDR1 SGHTA, CDR2 FQGNSA. The CDR3 nucleotides are TGTGCCAGCAGCTTAGTGCGAGGGGGACAGTTCTACGAGCAGTACTTC. Translated, it gives CASSLVRGGQFYEQYF.

This clonotype came up many times. The chain joins TRBV3-1 to TRBJ1-2; D is uncertain. Germline-derived CDR1 and CDR2 are LGHDT and YNNKEL (reference sequence). Trimming cost V 1 base and J 3 bases, with 12 bases left between them. The CDR3 runs 15 residues. CDR3 sequence reads: CASSQGEAVDYGYTF. CDR3 in DNA: TGTGCCAGCAGCCAAGGGGAGGCAGTAGACTATGGCTACACCTTC.

The chain recombines TRBV9 with TRBJ2-3; tentative D call: TRBD1 (6 bases). This CDR3 contains 14 residues. V lost 2 bases, J lost 5 bases, and 12 bases lay in between. CDR1 is SGDLS and CDR2 is YYNGEE in the germline V gene. CDR3 loop: CASSVLTGQDTQYF. The CDR3 DNA reads as TGTGCCAGCAGCGTTCTGACAGGACAAGATACGCAGTATTTT.

The genes are TRBV12-3 or TRBV12-4 and TRBJ2-1; TRBD1 aligns across 7 bases. There are 15 residues in the CDR3. The junction had 13 bases not matched to a gene; V was cut back by 6 bases and J by 8 bases. The DNA of the CDR3 is TGTGCCAGCAGGAACGAGGGGGCCGGGGCGCATGAGCAGTTCTTC. This codes for CASRNEGAGAHEQFF.

This clonotype was counted a few times. The chain carries TRBV6-5 and TRBJ1-2; 7 bases are a match to TRBD1. The CDR3 is made up of 12 amino acids. After removal of 6 bases from V and 4 bases from J, the junction contained 2 bases not matched to a gene. Germline V gene lookup returns CDR1 MNHEY and CDR2 SVGAGI. The CDR3 loop reads CASRQGIYGYTF. The DNA for the CDR3 is TGTGCCAGCAGACAGGGGATCTATGGCTACACCTTC.

A few counts support this clonotype. V and J are TRBV29-1 and TRBJ2-7; 7 bases line up with TRBD2. V shed 7 bases, J shed 1 base, and the junction held 4 bases outside the gene matches. Germline V gene lookup returns CDR1 SQVTM and CDR2 ANQGSEA. The length of the CDR3 is 12 residues. DNA for the CDR3: TGCAGCGGGGGGAGGGGTTCCTACGAGCAGTACTTC. Protein: CSGGRGSYEQYF.

V and J are TRBV18 and TRBJ1-5; 7 nucleotides align to TRBD1. The CDR3 has 14 residues. CDR1 and CDR2 from the germline V gene are KGHSH and LQKENI. After removal of 5 bases from V and 6 bases from J, the junction contained 7 bases not matched to a gene. The CDR3 DNA reads as TGTGCCAGCTCATTCGACAGGGAGAGTCAGCCCCAGCATTTT. Translated, it gives CASSFDRESQPQHF.

This chain uses TRBV7-2 with TRBJ1-1; D not certain. Trimming left V 2 bases short and J 4 bases short, with 8 bases between. Germline V lookup: CDR1 SGHTA, CDR2 FQGNSA. There are 13 residues in the CDR3. CDR3 sequence: CASSLLLTTEAFF. As DNA, the CDR3 is TGTGCCAGCAGCTTACTATTAACCACTGAAGCTTTCTTT.

The genes are TRBV6-5 and TRBJ2-1; 9 nucleotides match TRBD2. Germline assignment: CDR1 MNHEY and CDR2 SVGAGI. With 6 bases clipped from V and 6 bases from J, the junction kept 12 bases outside the gene matches. This CDR3 is 16 amino acids long. The CDR3 region is CASSSVAGGPFNEQFF. In DNA, the CDR3 is TGTGCCAGCAGCTCTGTCGCGGGGGGGCCGTTCAATGAGCAGTTCTTC.

This chain uses TRBV7-2 with TRBJ1-5, with TRBD1 as a possible D gene (5 bases). The CDR3 loop spans 16 amino acids. Trimming shortened V by 5 bases and J by 5 bases, and 19 bases separated the two germline ends. Germline CDR1 is SGHTA and CDR2 is FQGNSA. DNA for the CDR3: TGTGCCAGCAGCCCCGTCCCAGGGAACATCTATCAGCCCCAGCATTTT. As protein: CASSPVPGNIYQPQHF.

This clonotype was seen at least ten times. The J gene is TRBJ1-5, the V gene TRBV9; D is perhaps TRBD1 (5 bases). Per the germline V gene, CDR1 is SGDLS and CDR2 is YYNGEE. The germline V and J ends were trimmed by 4 bases and 9 bases, with 20 bases remaining between them. The CDR3 consists of 15 residues. CDR3 residues: CASSPRAGINSPQHF. CDR3 DNA sequence: TGTGCCAGCAGCCCAAGGGCAGGGATTAACTCGCCCCAGCATTTT.

There are many counts of this clonotype. The chain employs TRBV5-1 and TRBJ1-1; the D gene is possibly TRBD1 (6 bases). Germline CDR1 and CDR2: SGHRS and YFSETQ. V was cut by 1 base and J by 3 bases, with 13 bases left in between. This CDR3 has 15 amino acids. In nucleotides, the CDR3 is TGCGCCAGCAGCTTGTTGTTTAAGGGGGACACTGAAGCTTTCTTT. This gives the protein CASSLLFKGDTEAFF.

There are a few counts of this clonotype. This sequence joins TRBV7-8 and TRBJ1-3; D not certain. Germline assignment: CDR1 SGHVS and CDR2 FQNEAQ. Trimming took 2 bases from V and 4 from J, leaving 12 bases between them. This CDR3 comprises 15 residues. The CDR3 protein is CASSLFLGAGNTIYF. CDR3 nucleotides: TGTGCCAGCAGCTTATTTTTGGGAGCGGGAAACACCATATATTTT.